This T cell receptor (beta chain) was recorded in a study of T cells in Graves' hyperthyroidism and ophthalmopathy. Across the whole study: Sampling of peripheral blood happened at initial diagnosis, prior to any treatment.

There were TCR beta CDR3 regions amplified from RNA transcripts. First-round RT-PCR targeting the TCR CDR3 was performed with the HTBI primer set. TCRdb passed the multiplex PCR reads through MiXCR, listing each CDR3 protein once. The sample yields about 480,000 distinct CDR3 sequences, 22% seen once. The CDR3 covers 15 residues. The germline V gene encodes CDR1 SGHRS and CDR2 YFSETQ. Trimming removed 4 bases at V and 0 bases at J, with 12 bases between. This clonotype was detected a few times. The chain is built from TRBV5-1 and TRBJ2-3, with no clear D. Input material: blood. The receptor comes from a woman in her 70s with Graves' ophthalmopathy. The CDR3 nucleotides read TGCGCCAGCAGCATCCTCCCATCTAGCACAGATACGCAGTATTTT. Residues: CASSILPSSTDTQYF. The variable domain in full, with the rest retrieved from reference TRBV5-1 and TRBJ2-3, is KAGVTQTPRYLIKTRGQQVTLSCSPISGHRSVSWYQQTPGQGLQFLFEYFSETQRNKGNFPGRFSGRQFSNSRSEMNVSTLELGDSALYLCASSILPSSTDTQYFGPGTRLTVL.